The 3 T cell receptor beta chains presented below share a single source sample, sequenced in a study of regulatory T cells in long-lasting Graves disease. Described time point: newly diagnosed GD, antithyroid drugs for less than 3 months. RNA extracted from PBMCs served as the sequencing template. Arm-PCR of CDR3 regions and iRepertoire HTBI primers were the basis on which TCR beta libraries were built. TCRdb re-called the multiplex PCR reads through MiXCR, storing one row per CDR3 protein. There are approximately 540,000 distinct CDR3 sequences in the sample; more than 10% occur only once, and 8% to 10% lies in the top ten. The same sample was also used in a study of T cells in Graves' hyperthyroidism and ophthalmopathy.

The sequences come from peripheral blood mononuclear cells (PBMCs), collected at new diagnosis, from a patient treated with antithyroid drugs. The receptors derive from a woman aged 25 to 39 with Graves disease.

This clonotype was observed a single time. This may stem from a read error, because a much larger clone lies one nucleotide away. The V and J genes are TRBV6-1 and TRBJ2-7; TRBD1 matches at 8 bases. Germline lookup yields CDR1 MNHNS and CDR2 SASEGT. The CDR3 extends over 14 amino acids. Here the CDR3 reads CTSSEGSGGEEQYF. CDR3 in DNA: TGTACCAGCAGTGAAGGATCAGGGGGCGAGGAGCAGTACTTC.

This clonotype was detected ten times or more. The CDR3 protein is CAISESPSSGMNEKLFF. The CDR3 nucleotides are TGTGCCATCAGTGAGTCGCCGTCCTCGGGTATGAACGAAAAACTGTTTTTT. V usage is TRBV10-3 and J usage is TRBJ1-4; the D is unclear. With 0 bases removed from V and 8 bases from J, the gap between germline ends came to 19 bases. The CDR3 extends over 17 amino acids. CDR1 ENHRY and CDR2 SYGVKD come from the germline V gene.

This clonotype has a count of ten or more. This rearrangement joins TRBV2 to TRBJ1-1; no firm D call. The V end lost 5 bases, the J end lost 1 base, and 23 bases lay between the germline ends. Germline CDR1 is SNHLY and CDR2 is FYNNEI. This CDR3 is built from 18 residues. The CDR3 DNA is TGTGCCAGCAGTCCCCCGCGTATCGGGCAGTATAGGAACACTGAAGCTTTCTTT. Translating gives CASSPPRIGQYRNTEAFF.